The T cell receptor beta chain under discussion was sequenced for a study of CD8+ T cells in alopecia areata. At the level of the study: A regimen of oral tofacitinib, 5 to 10 mg twice daily, was given to treated patients. Study conclusions and caveats: Mice gave a clearer picture of TCR sharing than patients did, possibly for HLA-related reasons.

Regarding this clone: Antigen unknown.

With 4 bases clipped from V and 8 bases from J, the junction kept 11 bases outside the gene matches. CDR3 length: 16 residues. Looked up from germline, CDR1 is MGHRA and CDR2 is YSYEKL. Treatment noted: oral pan-JAK inhibitor, 5-10 mg twice daily. cDNA serving as the sequencing template came from extracted, reverse transcribed RNA. Profiled with immunoSEQ multiplex PCR; TCRdb holds only in-frame clones, not every one. This sample carries hundreds of thousands of clones, 50% to 75% of them seen once, and the ten largest clones take more than 0.85%. Sequences were derived from CD4+ T cells sorted from blood, sampled around week 54, from a patient treated with tofacitinib. The V call is TRBV4-1, the J call TRBJ2-1, with 10 bases lining up with TRBD1. The receptor comes from a human donor with alopecia areata. CDR3 protein: CASSRSGQGVVDEQFF. CDR3 coding DNA: TGCGCCAGCAGCCGGTCTGGACAGGGGGTCGTCGATGAGCAGTTCTTC.